This T cell receptor (beta chain) was retrieved from a study of EBV T-cell therapy then PD-1 blockade in nasopharyngeal carcinoma. The treatment: AdE1-LMPpoly-expanded autologous EBV-specific T-cell therapy followed by anti-PD-1 nivolumab. Regarding this clone: Its antigen is not identified.

Trimming cost V 2 bases and J 3 bases, with 7 bases left between them. The CDR3 spans 13 residues. CDR1 is MNHEY and CDR2 is SMNVEV in the germline V gene (reference sequence). The table came from immunoSEQ multiplex PCR; TCRdb's copy has only in-frame clones and leaves some out. Of 15,000 to 20,000 clones listed, over 80% are singletons. The chain couples TRBV27 to TRBJ1-1; D not certain. The sequences come from CD8+ T cells from blood, collected at day 0 from a patient whose treatment included autologous EBV-specific T cells and nivolumab. The sequence was obtained from a man aged 40-49 years with nasopharyngeal carcinoma. CDR3 sequence (DNA): TGTGCCAGCAGTTTAGGCCACCACACTGAAGCTTTCTTT. Translating it yields CASSLGHHTEAFF.